The present T cell receptor beta chain was sequenced within a study of cytomegalovirus exposure and HLA in healthy donors. Turning to the study itself: Researchers previously reported finding roughly 120 million unique TCR beta sequences from around 200 million T cells.

The CDR3 contains 17 residues. Germline V gives CDR1 SGHVS, CDR2 FQNEAQ. The V segment lost 5 bases and the J segment 6 bases; nucleotides outside the gene matches: 13. A multiplex PCR was run with 60 Vbeta primers and 13 Jbeta primers. Sequencing used immunoSEQ multiplex PCR; TCRdb keeps in-frame clones, though not all of them. This sample has over 150,000 clones; approximately 72% occur once, and the top ten carry 1.2% to 1.5%. The chain carries TRBV7-8 and TRBJ2-7; 13 positions match TRBD2. The sequence came from a man between 18 and 35 years old in good health and CMV-seronegative. Sequencing input: PBMCs. CDR3 amino acids: CASSRFSGTSGMGEQYF. The CDR3 coding sequence is TGTGCCAGCAGCCGTTTTTCCGGGACTAGCGGGATGGGCGAGCAGTACTTC. Combining the CDR3 with reference TRBV7-8 and TRBJ2-7 gives the whole variable domain GAGVSQSPRYKVAKRGQDVALRCDPISGHVSLFWYQQALGQGPEFLTYFQNEAQLDKSGLPSDRFFAERPEGSVSTLKIQRTQQEDSAVYLCASSRFSGTSGMGEQYFGPGTRLTVT.